What follows describes a single TCR beta chain. The CDR3 covers 13 residues. Germline V lookup: CDR1 MDHEN, CDR2 SYDVKM. Trimming removed 1 base at V and 4 bases at J, with 5 bases between. The repertoire was sequenced with immunoSEQ multiplex PCR; TCRdb's copy has only in-frame clones and lacks some. The table includes hundreds of thousands of clones, 90% detected once. This sample stems from a study of blood T cell repertoires in COVID-19. The clonotype originates from a woman aged 40-49 years with COVID-19, enrolled during active disease. The genes are TRBV28 and TRBJ1-3; no clear D. The specimen sequenced was peripheral blood. DNA for the CDR3: TGTGCCAGCAGTTTATACCTAGGAAACACCATATATTTT. Amino acid sequence: CASSLYLGNTIYF.